These 19 T cell receptor beta chains came from one sample sequenced in a study of T cells in Graves' hyperthyroidism and ophthalmopathy. Authors of the study amplified TCR beta CDR3 regions from RNA transcripts. An initial round of RT-PCR targeting the TCR CDR3 relied on the HTBI primer set. One entry per CDR3 protein, called by TCRdb with MiXCR from the multiplex PCR reads. This table holds about 360,000 distinct CDR3 sequences, approximately 13% found once. The material sequenced was blood. The receptors come from a woman between 18 and 30 years old with Graves' hyperthyroidism.

This clonotype was observed at least ten times. The chain employs TRBV15 and TRBJ2-5; perhaps TRBD1 as D (5 bases). This CDR3 has 14 residues. V lost 0 bases to trimming and J lost 4 bases, with 9 bases between them. Germline assignment: CDR1 LNHNV and CDR2 YYDKDF (reference sequence). CDR3 nucleotide sequence: TGTGCCACCAGCAGAGACCAGGGTCCAGAGACCCAGTACTTC. It is translated as CATSRDQGPETQYF.

This clonotype was counted at least ten times. The chain recombines TRBV6-1 with TRBJ1-1, with 7 bases matching TRBD1. The CDR3 covers 13 residues. Per germline, CDR1 MNHNS and CDR2 SASEGT. The V and J ends lost 4 bases and 4 bases, in that order; junction bases with no gene match: 3. The CDR3 region is CASSGYRGTEAFF. CDR3 nucleotides: TGTGCCAGCAGTGGGTACAGGGGCACTGAAGCTTTCTTT.

A remark on this clonotype: Because it lacks the conserved phenylalanine or tryptophan at the end, this CDR3 is likely a read error. The rearrangement uses TRBV12-3 or TRBV12-4 and TRBJ1-1; possibly TRBD1 for D (5 bases). The ends were cut back, 2 bases at V and 1 base at J, with 17 bases in the middle. The CDR3 spans 17 residues. The CDR3 coding sequence is TGTGCCAGCAGTTTATCGCACGGGGGGGGAAGGAACACTGAAGCTTTCCTT. Protein sequence: CASSLSHGGGRNTEAFL.

This clonotype was detected many times. This chain uses TRBV27 with TRBJ1-1, with 9 bases aligning to TRBD1. The CDR3 has 14 amino acids. Germline CDR1 is MNHEY and CDR2 is SMNVEV (reference sequence). With 5 bases clipped from V and 7 bases from J, the junction kept 8 bases outside the gene matches. This CDR3 reads CASSLGQGDVEAFF. CDR3 nucleotide sequence: TGTGCCAGCAGTCTGGGACAGGGAGACGTTGAAGCTTTCTTT.

At least ten counts were recorded for this clonotype. The chain joins TRBV19 to TRBJ1-2; the match to TRBD1 covers 7 bases. The CDR3 sequence is 13 residues long. Germline V lookup: CDR1 LNHDA, CDR2 SQIVND (reference sequence). Trimming at V came to 3 bases and at J to 8 bases, leaving 6 bases not matched to a gene. CDR3 sequence: CASSILDRSGYTF. As DNA, the CDR3 is TGTGCCAGTAGTATCCTGGACAGGAGCGGCTACACCTTC.

In its sample, this clonotype was seen many times. V and J are TRBV29-1 and TRBJ2-5; 10 positions agree with TRBD1. Germline V CDR1 and CDR2: SQVTM, ANQGSEA. Trimming at V came to 6 bases and at J to 5 bases, leaving 6 bases not matched to a gene. The CDR3 is 13 amino acids. The chain's CDR3 is CSVETGGGETQYF. Written as DNA, the CDR3 is TGCAGCGTCGAGACAGGGGGCGGGGAGACCCAGTACTTC.

This clonotype was observed at least ten times. V gene TRBV7-2 combines with J gene TRBJ2-2; 9 nucleotides line up with TRBD2. The CDR3 consists of 15 residues. CDR1 and CDR2 from the germline V gene are SGHTA and FQGNSA. The V gene end was trimmed by 11 bases and the J gene end by 7 bases; junction bases not matched to a gene: 14. DNA of the CDR3: TGTGCCGAGGGAGCAGCGGGAGGATCGGACGGGGAGCTGTTTTTT. Translation gives CAEGAAGGSDGELFF.

V gene TRBV28 combines with J gene TRBJ1-6; D unclear. The length of the CDR3 is 15 residues. Germline lookup yields CDR1 MDHEN and CDR2 SYDVKM. Trimming took off 5 bases at V and 8 bases at J, with 16 bases between the two ends. CDR3 bases: TGTGCCAGCAGTCCCTCGACCCTCCTTTATTCACCCCTCCACTTT. Its protein is CASSPSTLLYSPLHF. Full variable domain (missing parts from reference TRBV28 and TRBJ1-6): DVKVTQSSRYLVKRTGEKVFLECVQDMDHENMFWYRQDPGLGLRLIYFSYDVKMKEKGDIPEGYSVSREKKERFSLILESASTNQTSMYLCASSPSTLLYSPLHFGNGTRLTVT.

This clonotype was recorded a few times. The CDR3, as DNA: TGCAGTGCTAGAGACCCGACTAGCGGGGGGGTTCTAGCCAAAAACATTCAGTACTTC. Translating gives CSARDPTSGGVLAKNIQYF. The genes are TRBV20-1 and TRBJ2-4, with 14 bases aligning to TRBD2. The CDR3 runs 19 residues. Germline V gives CDR1 DFQATT, CDR2 SNEGSKA (reference sequence). V gave up 0 bases and J gave up 0 bases; unmatched junction bases: 7.

This clonotype has a count of ten or more. V is TRBV15 and J is TRBJ2-3; 7 bases match TRBD1. CDR1 is LNHNV, CDR2 YYDKDF, per germline (reference sequence). V lost 2 bases to trimming and J lost 3 bases; unmatched junction nucleotides: 5. CDR3 size: 15 residues. CDR3 protein: CATSRPGQLTDTQYF. The CDR3 DNA reads TGTGCCACCAGCAGACCGGGACAGCTAACAGATACGCAGTATTTT.

This clonotype was counted only a few times. The chain couples TRBV24-1 to TRBJ2-1, with TRBD1 identical over 9 bases. The CDR3 runs 15 residues. The germline V gene has CDR1 KGHDR and CDR2 SFDVKD. The V gene end was trimmed by 5 bases and the J gene end by 6 bases; junction bases not matched to a gene: 7. The CDR3 coding sequence is TGTGCCACCAGTGCCCCTGACAGGGGGGGCAATGAGCAGTTCTTC. Protein sequence: CATSAPDRGGNEQFF.

This clonotype was seen ten or more times. V and J are TRBV6-1 and TRBJ1-2, with TRBD1 as a possible D gene (6 bases). CDR3 length: 15 residues. Per the germline V gene, CDR1 is MNHNS and CDR2 is SASEGT. Trimming took 3 bases from V and 5 from J, leaving 16 bases between them. CDR3: CASSDDAGARYGYTF. The CDR3 coding sequence is TGTGCCAGCAGTGATGACGCGGGGGCTAGGTATGGCTACACCTTC.

V is TRBV10-3 and J is TRBJ1-2; no reliable D call. Trimming took 8 bases from V and 6 from J, leaving 16 bases between them. Germline CDR1 and CDR2: ENHRY and SYGVKD. This CDR3 has 13 amino acids. The CDR3 nucleotides are TGTGCCATCGGGCGCGTCAGCCGAGATGGCTACACCTTC. Protein sequence: CAIGRVSRDGYTF.

This clonotype was seen only a few times. The rearrangement joins TRBV4-3 to TRBJ2-1, with TRBD2 matching 10 bases. After removal of 3 bases from V and 5 bases from J, the junction contained 10 bases not matched to a gene. The CDR3 sequence is 17 residues long. CDR1 and CDR2 from the germline V gene are LGHNA and YSLEER. The CDR3 DNA follows: TGCGCCAGCAGCCAGGCATCTAGCGGGAGTCTGAACAATGAGCAGTTCTTC. Amino acids: CASSQASSGSLNNEQFF.

This rearrangement joins TRBV4-1 to TRBJ1-5; 8 bases line up with TRBD1. Looked up from germline, CDR1 is MGHRA and CDR2 is YSYEKL. CDR3 size: 16 residues. Trimming at V came to 8 bases and at J to 7 bases, leaving 16 bases not matched to a gene. CDR3 in DNA: TGCGCCAGCGGACATCCGGGGCCAGGGGGCGGACAGCCCCAGCATTTT. The encoded protein is CASGHPGPGGGQPQHF.

This clonotype was recorded at least ten times. J is TRBJ1-5 and V is TRBV5-1; D is unclear. V gave up 0 bases and J gave up 7 bases, with 14 bases separating them. Germline loops: CDR1 SGHRS, CDR2 YFSETQ. The length of the CDR3 is 15 residues. The CDR3 reads CASSLGEAPGQPQHF. The CDR3 DNA follows: TGCGCCAGCAGCTTGGGGGAGGCACCGGGGCAGCCCCAGCATTTT. The full variable domain, rest sourced from reference TRBV5-1 and TRBJ1-5, is KAGVTQTPRYLIKTRGQQVTLSCSPISGHRSVSWYQQTPGQGLQFLFEYFSETQRNKGNFPGRFSGRQFSNSRSEMNVSTLELGDSALYLCASSLGEAPGQPQHFGDGTRLSIL.

This clonotype was seen many times. This CDR3 reads CSVSEGLYGYTF. CDR3 nucleotides: TGCAGCGTTTCAGAGGGGCTCTATGGCTACACCTTC. The chain has TRBV29-1 and TRBJ1-2, with a weak D call TRBD1 (5 bases). The length of the CDR3 is 12 residues. V dropped 5 bases and J dropped 4 bases, with 11 bases sitting between them. In germline, CDR1 is SQVTM, CDR2 ANQGSEA. Full variable domain (rest looked up from reference TRBV29-1 and TRBJ1-2): SAVISQKPSRDICQRGTSLTIQCQVDSQVTMMFWYRQQPGQSLTLIATANQGSEATYESGFVIDKFPISRPNLTFSTLTVSNMSPEDSSIYLCSVSEGLYGYTFGSGTRLTVV.

In its sample, this clonotype was seen many times. V is TRBV2 and J is TRBJ2-4; 12 bases fit TRBD2. V lost 5 bases and J lost 6; bases outside the gene matches: 5. Germline loops: CDR1 SNHLY, CDR2 FYNNEI. There are 15 residues in the CDR3. The CDR3 loop reads CASSILAGGINIQYF. For the CDR3, the DNA is TGTGCCAGCAGTATACTAGCGGGAGGAATAAACATTCAGTACTTC.

Many counts were recorded for this clonotype. The chain has TRBV27 and TRBJ2-5; weak D call: TRBD2 (6 bases). The V end was cut by 2 bases, the J end by 2 bases, with 12 bases between. Germline CDR1 and CDR2: MNHEY and SMNVEV (reference sequence). This CDR3 is 15 amino acids long. CDR3 DNA: TGTGCCAGCAGTTTAGCCGTCAGCGGGCAAGAGACCCAGTACTTC. It codes for CASSLAVSGQETQYF.